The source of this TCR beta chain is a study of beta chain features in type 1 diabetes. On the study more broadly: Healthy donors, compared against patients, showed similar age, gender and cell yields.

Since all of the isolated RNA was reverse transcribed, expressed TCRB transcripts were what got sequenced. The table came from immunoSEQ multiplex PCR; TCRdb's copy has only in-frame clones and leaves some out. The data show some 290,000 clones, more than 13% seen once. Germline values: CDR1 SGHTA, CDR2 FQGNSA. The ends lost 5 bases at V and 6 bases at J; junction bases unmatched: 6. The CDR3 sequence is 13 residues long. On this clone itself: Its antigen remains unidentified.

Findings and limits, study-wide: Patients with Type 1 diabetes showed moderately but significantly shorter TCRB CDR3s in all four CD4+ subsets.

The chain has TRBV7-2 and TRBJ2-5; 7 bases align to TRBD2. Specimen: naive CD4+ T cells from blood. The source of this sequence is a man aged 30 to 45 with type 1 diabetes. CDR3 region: CASSRGGGKTQYF. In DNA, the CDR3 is TGTGCCAGCAGCCGTGGGGGGGGGAAGACCCAGTACTTC. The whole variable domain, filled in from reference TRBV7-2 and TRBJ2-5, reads GAGVSQSPSNKVTEKGKDVELRCDPISGHTALYWYRQSLGQGLEFLIYFQGNSAPDKSGLPSDRFSAERTGGSVSTLTIQRTQQEDSAVYLCASSRGGGKTQYFGPGTRLLVL.